Here is one T cell receptor beta chain with its context. This record comes from a study of blood T cells in healthy people across ages. Then a second PCR, running about 6 to 12 cycles, was carried out with a sample-barcoded 5' primer and a J-beta primer mix. TCRdb fed the 5' RACE reads into MiXCR, producing one record per CDR3 protein. The sample lists hundreds of thousands of distinct CDR3 sequences, around 50% occurring once. The CDR3 has 13 amino acids. V was pared by 2 bases and J by 7 bases, with 12 bases between. CDR1 SGHRS and CDR2 YFSETQ come from the germline V gene. Roughly 10 milliliters of peripheral blood were drawn from each donor into EDTA-treated tubes. No fewer than 6 million PBMCs went into each sample.

Sequencing input: blood. The chain recombines TRBV5-1 with TRBJ1-2, with a weak D call TRBD1 (5 bases). The receptor was derived from a woman aged 80 or over in good health. CDR3 DNA: TGCGCCAGCAGCTTCGTGCCTGGGGGTGGCTACACCTTC. It yields the protein CASSFVPGGGYTF.